This T cell receptor (beta chain) came from a study of a mutant IDH1 vaccine in newly diagnosed glioma. At the level of the study: There were roughly 62% males and roughly 38% females among treated patients, whose mean age was about 44 years. Beforehand, treatment had been radiotherapy, temozolomide, or both; the majority received both. Study-wide results and caveats: The authors found pseudoprogression apparently unrelated to changes in top peripheral T cell clonotypes.

Generated by immunoSEQ multiplex PCR, the TCRdb table keeps only in-frame clones and is missing some. The sample records 98,000 or so clones, about 90% being singletons. The length of the CDR3 is 13 residues. Per the germline V gene, CDR1 is GTSNPN and CDR2 is SVGIG (reference sequence). Between the trimmed V and J ends, which lost 7 bases and 1 base, there was a span of 13 bases. As to time point: baseline, week 1 (first vaccination visit). Indicated treatment: pre-vaccination baseline after standard-of-care therapy. New WHO grade 3 or 4 astrocytomas that were IDH1-mutant and ATRX-lost had been found in donors. Regarding this clone: Its antigen remains unidentified.

The sample here was PBMCs, taken from a glioma patient treated with radiotherapy, temozolomide or both. V usage is TRBV30 and J usage is TRBJ1-2, with D tentatively TRBD1 (5 bases). This receptor was identified in a woman aged 45-59 years with glioma. Here the CDR3 reads CAFPTRGNYGYTF. The CDR3 nucleotides are TGTGCCTTTCCTACGAGGGGTAACTATGGCTACACCTTC.